This T cell receptor beta chain emerged from a study of technical replicates of blood from several donors. Clones were read by immunoSEQ multiplex PCR, and TCRdb kept only the in-frame ones, dropping some. The table shows over 65,000 clones, with nearly 98% occurring only once. This receptor was taken from a human donor in good health. The material sequenced was T cells isolated from PBMCs.

CDR3 nucleotide sequence: TGTGCCAGCGGTACTCGGACAGCCACCTACGAGCAGTACTTC. Encoded protein: CASGTRTATYEQYF. The chain combines TRBV2 with TRBJ2-7; TRBD1 might be the D (6 bases). The V and J ends lost 8 bases and 2 bases respectively, with 16 bases between them. The CDR3 runs to 14 residues. The germline V gene has CDR1 SNHLY and CDR2 FYNNEI.